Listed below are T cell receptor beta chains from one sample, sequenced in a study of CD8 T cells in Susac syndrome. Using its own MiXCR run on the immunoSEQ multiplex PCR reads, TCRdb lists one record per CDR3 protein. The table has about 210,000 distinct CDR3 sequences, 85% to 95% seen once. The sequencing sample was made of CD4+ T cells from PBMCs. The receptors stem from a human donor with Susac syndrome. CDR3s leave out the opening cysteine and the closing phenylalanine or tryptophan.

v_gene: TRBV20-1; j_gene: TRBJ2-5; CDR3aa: SASELRGVGTQY
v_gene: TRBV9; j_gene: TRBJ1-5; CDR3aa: ASSVDPGADQPQH
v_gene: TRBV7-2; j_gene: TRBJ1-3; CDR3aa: ASSSLVPDTIY
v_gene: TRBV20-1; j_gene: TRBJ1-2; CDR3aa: SASGGQRWNGYT
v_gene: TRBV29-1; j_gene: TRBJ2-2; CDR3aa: SVAGAGELF
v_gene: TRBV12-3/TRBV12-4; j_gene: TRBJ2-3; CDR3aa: AGGLGTESTDTQY
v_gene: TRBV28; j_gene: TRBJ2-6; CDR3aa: ASRPSGRTGFSGANVLT
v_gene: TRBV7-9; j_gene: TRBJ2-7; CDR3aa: ASGDGSYEQY
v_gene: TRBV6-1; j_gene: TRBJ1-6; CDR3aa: ASRSGGLWGDSPLH
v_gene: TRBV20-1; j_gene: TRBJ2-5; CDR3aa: SAPLWGGETQY
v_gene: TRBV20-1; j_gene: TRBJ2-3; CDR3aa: SADKRLAGEDTQY
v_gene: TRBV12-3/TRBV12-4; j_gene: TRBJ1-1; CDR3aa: ASRPGTANTEAF
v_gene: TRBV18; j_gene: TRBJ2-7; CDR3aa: ASSPDLYEQY
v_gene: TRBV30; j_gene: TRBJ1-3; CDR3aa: AWSVVWGRSSAGNTIY
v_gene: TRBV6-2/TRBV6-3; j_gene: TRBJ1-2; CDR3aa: ASSLWSGGRIDYGYT
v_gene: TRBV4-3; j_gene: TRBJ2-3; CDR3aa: ASSREEGHRPDTQY
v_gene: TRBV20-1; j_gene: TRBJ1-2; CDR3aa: SAYRGLGYGYT
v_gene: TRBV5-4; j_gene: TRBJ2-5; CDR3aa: ASSFDDRDTQGPDQETQY
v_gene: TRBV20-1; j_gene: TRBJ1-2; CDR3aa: SAETIPGVGYT
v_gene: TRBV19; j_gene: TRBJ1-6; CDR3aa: ASSSYRTVGSPLH
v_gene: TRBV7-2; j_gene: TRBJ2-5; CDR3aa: ASSYLGLAGNQETQY
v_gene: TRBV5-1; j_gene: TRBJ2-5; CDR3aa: ASEYPSTSGTQETQY
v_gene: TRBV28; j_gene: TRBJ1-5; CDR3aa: ASSRPGRSNQPQH
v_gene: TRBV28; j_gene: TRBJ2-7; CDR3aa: ASSFMSTRVQY
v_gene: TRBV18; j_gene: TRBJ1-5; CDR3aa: ASSPSGGEQPQH
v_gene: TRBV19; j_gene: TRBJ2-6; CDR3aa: ASRRDSTTSGANVLT
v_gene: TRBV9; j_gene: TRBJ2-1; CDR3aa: ASSVGPAGGQNEQF
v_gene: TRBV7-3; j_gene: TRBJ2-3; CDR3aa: ASSLQGVITDTQY
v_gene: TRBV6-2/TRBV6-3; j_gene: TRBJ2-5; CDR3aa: ASSDGGGRRTQY
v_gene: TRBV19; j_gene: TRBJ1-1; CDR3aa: ASSLQGLGNTEAF
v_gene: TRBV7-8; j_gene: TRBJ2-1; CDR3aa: ASSRTAQRLF
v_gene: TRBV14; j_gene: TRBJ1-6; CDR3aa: ASSRVDRNRTVGYSPLH
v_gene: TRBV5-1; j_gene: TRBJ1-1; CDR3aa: ASSPTYDTLRTEAF
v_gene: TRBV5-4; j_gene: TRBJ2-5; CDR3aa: ASSRDRDQETQY
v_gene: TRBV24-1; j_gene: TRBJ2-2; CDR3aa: ATSPGQGTGELF
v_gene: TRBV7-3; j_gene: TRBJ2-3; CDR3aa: ASSPGTAGRSTDTQY
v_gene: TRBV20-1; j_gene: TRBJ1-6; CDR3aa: SASQGLGSPLH
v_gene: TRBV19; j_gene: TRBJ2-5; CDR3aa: ASNGGRSETQY
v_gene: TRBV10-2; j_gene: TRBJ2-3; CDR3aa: ASSDRLAGGYTDTQY
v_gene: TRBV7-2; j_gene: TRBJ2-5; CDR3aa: ASSPDTQETQY
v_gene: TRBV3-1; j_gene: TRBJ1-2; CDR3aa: ASSQTTGGANYGYT
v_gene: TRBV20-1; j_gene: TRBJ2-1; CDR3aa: SASPTGLAGAGEQF
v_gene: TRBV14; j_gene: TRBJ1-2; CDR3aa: ASSFGQGRYT
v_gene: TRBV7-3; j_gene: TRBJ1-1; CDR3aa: ASSLTASGGTEAF
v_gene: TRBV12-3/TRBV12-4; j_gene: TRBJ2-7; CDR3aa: ASSPQGWREQY
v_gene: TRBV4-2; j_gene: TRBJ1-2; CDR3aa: ASSQGANSYGYT
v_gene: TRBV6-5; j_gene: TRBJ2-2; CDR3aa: ASSYSTVNTGELF